The 21 T cell receptor beta chains below were found in one sample sequenced in a study of regulatory T cells in long-lasting Graves disease. The time point here: persistent/refractory GD, antithyroid drugs over 5 years with positive TRAb. Following extraction of RNA from PBMCs, that RNA was used to make the TCR library. CDR3-region Arm-PCR and iRepertoire HTBI primers produced the TCR beta libraries. MiXCR, applied by TCRdb to the multiplex PCR reads, yields one record per CDR3 protein. The sample consists of 500,000 to 700,000 distinct CDR3 sequences, about 32% of them appearing once. This specimen was peripheral blood mononuclear cells (PBMCs), taken when the disease was refractory, from a patient treated with antithyroid drugs. The receptors shown here come from a female donor with Graves disease.

The chain recombines TRBV29-1 with TRBJ2-5, with D unresolved. Germline V CDR1 and CDR2: SQVTM, ANQGSEA. This CDR3 spans 11 amino acids. V lost 4 bases and J 4 bases, leaving 7 bases between the germline ends. For the CDR3, the DNA is TGCAGCGTTGGGGAACGAGAGACCCAGTACTTC. This sequence encodes CSVGERETQYF.

CDR3 DNA sequence: TGTGCCAGCCGAACTCCGGGACAGGGATTATTACAGCCCCAGCATTTT. It is translated as CASRTPGQGLLQPQHF. The gene calls are TRBV6-1 and TRBJ1-5, with 9 bases that match TRBD1. V was pared by 8 bases and J by 7 bases, with 15 bases of the junction left unmatched. The CDR3 has 16 amino acids. Germline loops: CDR1 MNHNS, CDR2 SASEGT.

V usage is TRBV12-3 or TRBV12-4 and J usage is TRBJ2-7, with TRBD2 identical over 8 bases. V lost 4 bases and J lost 3; bases outside the gene matches: 5. CDR3 length equals 14 residues. CDR3 protein: CASSWGLGRYEQYF. For the CDR3, the DNA is TGTGCCAGCAGTTGGGGACTAGGTCGCTACGAGCAGTACTTC.

The chain uses TRBV20-1 and TRBJ2-7, with 12 bases identical to TRBD2. The V segment lost 3 bases and the J segment 4 bases; nucleotides outside the gene matches: 7. This CDR3 is 15 amino acids long. In germline, CDR1 is DFQATT, CDR2 SNEGSKA (reference sequence). The CDR3 reads CSASPRLAGVYEQYF. CDR3 coding DNA: TGCAGTGCTAGCCCTAGACTAGCGGGAGTGTACGAGCAGTACTTC.

Comments on this clonotype: The likely explanation is a read error, given a far larger clone one base away. The CDR3 coding sequence is TGTGCCAGCAGGTTGACAGTTGCAACTAATGCAAAACTGTTTTTT. As protein: CASRLTVATNAKLFF. The chain recombines TRBV2 with TRBJ1-4, with D perhaps TRBD1 (5 bases). Looked up from germline, CDR1 is SNHLY and CDR2 is FYNNEI. The length of the CDR3 is 15 residues.

V is TRBV29-1 and J is TRBJ1-2; 9 bases agree with TRBD1. The CDR3 loop spans 12 amino acids. Germline-derived CDR1 and CDR2 are SQVTM and ANQGSEA. V lost 8 bases, J lost 6 bases, and 7 bases stayed unmatched. The CDR3 spells CSTQQGADGYTF. The CDR3 DNA reads as TGCAGCACACAACAGGGGGCGGATGGCTACACCTTC.

In this sample, this clonotype turned up a few times. The chain joins TRBV20-1 to TRBJ2-1, with TRBD2 matching over 7 bases. Germline CDR1 reads DFQATT; CDR2 reads SNEGSKA (reference sequence). The CDR3 loop spans 13 amino acids. After removal of 3 bases from V and 3 bases from J, the junction contained 2 bases not matched to a gene. CDR3 loop: CSASASGYNEQFF. For the CDR3, the DNA is TGCAGTGCTAGTGCTAGCGGCTACAATGAGCAGTTCTTC.

In this sample, this clonotype turned up a few times. The chain employs TRBV29-1 and TRBJ1-5; D is undetermined. This CDR3 spans 12 amino acids. V lost 4 bases and J 5 bases, leaving 9 bases between the germline ends. The germline V gene has CDR1 SQVTM and CDR2 ANQGSEA. For the CDR3, the DNA is TGCAGCGTTGGTGATTTGGATCAGCCCCAGCATTTT. It specifies CSVGDLDQPQHF.

This clonotype came up many times. This chain uses TRBV20-1 with TRBJ2-5; unclear D gene. This CDR3 is 14 amino acids long. Trimming stripped 5 bases from V and 2 bases from J, with 15 bases between. Germline V lookup: CDR1 DFQATT, CDR2 SNEGSKA (reference sequence). The CDR3 loop reads CSAVSTVGQETQYF. For the CDR3, the DNA is TGCAGTGCTGTGTCAACGGTAGGGCAAGAGACCCAGTACTTC.

The chain links TRBV12-3 or TRBV12-4 to TRBJ1-4, with D hard to call. The CDR3 has 14 residues. Trimming removed 7 bases at V and 1 base at J, with 10 bases between. CDR3 region: CASTYAGTNEKLFF. CDR3 bases: TGTGCCAGCACTTACGCAGGAACTAATGAAAAACTGTTTTTT.

This clonotype has ten or more counts. The genes are TRBV6-1 and TRBJ1-4; D is uncertain. The germline V gene encodes CDR1 MNHNS and CDR2 SASEGT. The germline V and J ends were trimmed by 4 bases and 10 bases, with 13 bases remaining between them. There are 13 residues in the CDR3. The CDR3 here is CASSGYSRGKLFF. CDR3 sequence (DNA): TGTGCCAGCAGTGGATATTCGCGGGGAAAACTGTTTTTT.

The rearrangement links TRBV12-3 or TRBV12-4 to TRBJ1-1, with 7 bases that match TRBD1. The CDR3 spans 13 residues. V lost 5 bases, J lost 4 bases, and 4 bases stayed unmatched. The CDR3 protein is CASSAQGSTEAFF. The CDR3 nucleotides read TGTGCCAGCAGTGCACAGGGGTCCACTGAAGCTTTCTTT.

A few counts support this clonotype. This chain links TRBV7-3 with TRBJ2-3; TRBD2 matches at 9 bases. The CDR3 has 15 amino acids. Per germline, CDR1 SGHTA and CDR2 FQGTGA. Trimming removed 4 bases from V and 6 bases from J; junction bases left unmatched: 8. The CDR3 protein is CASSSDSGRSDTQYF. The CDR3 nucleotides are TGTGCCAGCAGCTCGGACAGCGGGAGGTCGGATACGCAGTATTTT.

The sample holds a few counts of this clonotype. The chain combines TRBV9 with TRBJ1-2; no firm D call. Per germline, CDR1 SGDLS and CDR2 YYNGEE. Trimming stripped 5 bases from V and 3 bases from J, with 11 bases between. This CDR3 comprises 13 residues. The CDR3 sequence is CASSGESDYGYTF. The CDR3 DNA reads as TGTGCCAGCAGTGGGGAATCCGACTATGGCTACACCTTC. Looking up the rest from reference TRBV9 and TRBJ1-2 gives the full variable domain: DSGVTQTPKHLITATGQRVTLRCSPRSGDLSVYWYQQSLDQGLQFLIQYYNGEERAKGNILERFSAQQFPDLHSELNLSSLELGDSALYFCASSGESDYGYTFGSGTRLTVV.

The rearrangement links TRBV12-5 to TRBJ2-2, with D possibly matching TRBD1 (5 bases). Germline V gene lookup returns CDR1 LGHNT and CDR2 FRNRAP. CDR3 length: 16 residues. The V gene lost 1 base and the J gene lost 0 bases, with 9 bases spanning the gap. The CDR3 is CASGLEGRANTGELFF. The CDR3 DNA sequence: TGTGCTAGTGGTTTGGAGGGCAGGGCGAACACCGGGGAGCTGTTTTTT.

In this sample, this clonotype turned up many times. The chain links TRBV28 to TRBJ1-2; perhaps TRBD1 as D (6 bases). The CDR3 covers 14 residues. V lost 3 bases to trimming and J lost 7 bases, with 15 bases between them. Germline CDR1 MDHEN, CDR2 SYDVKM. In nucleotides, the CDR3 is TGTGCCAGCAGTTTGGGGGCGCTCGTCTTTGGCTACACCTTC. Translation: CASSLGALVFGYTF.

The table lists this clonotype with a few counts. The chain carries TRBV28 and TRBJ1-6; 9 bases agree with TRBD1. The CDR3 contains 19 residues. V shed 7 bases, J shed 10 bases, and the junction held 23 bases outside the gene matches. The V gene's germline CDR1 is MDHEN and CDR2 SYDVKM. In nucleotides, the CDR3 is TGTGCCAGCACCAACCACGGGGGGACAGGGCTTCCCAGGAGGTCACCCCTCCACTTT. Amino acids: CASTNHGGTGLPRRSPLHF.

The V call is TRBV7-9, the J call TRBJ1-1, with a possible D match to TRBD1 (6 bases). Trimming took 3 bases from V and 7 from J, leaving 12 bases between them. Looked up from germline, CDR1 is SEHNR and CDR2 is FQNEAQ (reference sequence). The CDR3 loop spans 13 amino acids. The CDR3 sequence is CASSFPDRDEAFF. The CDR3 coding sequence is TGTGCCAGCAGCTTTCCGGACAGAGATGAAGCTTTCTTT.

At least ten counts were recorded for this clonotype. The chain links TRBV28 to TRBJ1-2, with 11 bases aligning to TRBD1. The CDR3 is 13 amino acids. Germline V CDR1 and CDR2: MDHEN, SYDVKM. Trimming at V came to 2 bases and at J to 7 bases, leaving 0 bases not matched to a gene. The CDR3 DNA sequence: TGTGCCAGCAGTTTAGGGACAGGGGGTGGCTACACCTTC. Amino acids: CASSLGTGGGYTF.

This clonotype was observed a handful of times. The chain is built from TRBV28 and TRBJ2-6; 8 bases align to TRBD1. The CDR3 totals 18 residues. Germline CDR1 is MDHEN and CDR2 is SYDVKM. The V gene end was trimmed by 3 bases and the J gene end by 0 bases; junction bases not matched to a gene: 7. The DNA of the CDR3 is TGTGCCAGCAGTTTGGACAGGGAAAAAAGCTCTGGGGCCAACGTCCTGACTTTC. Protein sequence: CASSLDREKSSGANVLTF. Complete variable domain (other parts from reference TRBV28 and TRBJ2-6): DVKVTQSSRYLVKRTGEKVFLECVQDMDHENMFWYRQDPGLGLRLIYFSYDVKMKEKGDIPEGYSVSREKKERFSLILESASTNQTSMYLCASSLDREKSSGANVLTFGAGSRLTVL.

J is TRBJ1-1 and V is TRBV6-6; D call uncertain. The CDR3 consists of 15 residues. The V gene lost 0 bases and the J gene lost 4 bases, with 12 bases spanning the gap. Germline CDR1 is MNHNY and CDR2 is SVGAGI (reference sequence). The CDR3 nucleotides read TGTGCCAGCAGTTACTCGATCGCTGCGGGCACTGAAGCTTTCTTT. Its protein product is CASSYSIAAGTEAFF.